This is a list of T cell receptor beta chains from one sample in a study of regulatory T cells in long-lasting Graves disease. TCRdb re-derived calls from the multiplex PCR reads in MiXCR, one entry per CDR3 protein. The sample includes 400,000 to 500,000 distinct CDR3 sequences, around 23% of them seen just once. Sequenced material: peripheral blood mononuclear cells (PBMCs), taken when the disease was refractory, from a patient treated with antithyroid drugs. The origin of the receptors is a female donor with Graves disease. CDR3s include the opening cysteine and the closing phenylalanine or tryptophan. Fields, in order: D gene, clone size, V gene, J gene, CDR3 DNA, CDR3 protein. The D gene is left open where the match is weak. Not every row has a clone size; where given, it reads once, few, many or a size class.

NA	many	TRBV10-3	TRBJ2-5	TGTGCCATCAGTTCGGACCTTTCACAAGAGACCCAGTACTTC	CAISSDLSQETQYF
NA	few	TRBV20-1	TRBJ2-7	TGCAGTGCTAGTTCGCCAGGGATCTACGAGCAGTACTTC	CSASSPGIYEQYF
NA	NA	TRBV15	TRBJ1-6	TGTGCCACCAGCAGAGATAGGGAAGGGGCTTCACCCCTCCACTTT	CATSRDREGASPLHF
TRBD1	NA	TRBV4-1	TRBJ2-1	TGCGCCAGCAGCAACCGGGACAGGGTAAATGAGCAGTTCTTC	CASSNRDRVNEQFF
TRBD2	many	TRBV28	TRBJ2-4	TGTGCCAGCAGTTTGGCGGGAGGGAGGGCCACCAAAAACATTCAGTACTTC	CASSLAGGRATKNIQYF
NA	NA	TRBV14	TRBJ1-1	TGTGCCAGCAGCCAAGAGGTGGTATCGAACACTGAAGCTTTCTTT	CASSQEVVSNTEAFF
TRBD1	NA	TRBV28	TRBJ1-2	TGCGTCAGCAGTACCGGGACAGGGGGATATGGCTACACCTTC	CVSSTGTGGYGYTF
TRBD2	NA	TRBV11-2	TRBJ2-7	TGTGCCAGCAGCTTGGGATTCGCGGGAGGGCCTCCGTACGAGCAGTACTTC	CASSLGFAGGPPYEQYF
TRBD1	few	TRBV28	TRBJ2-3	TGTGCCAGCGGCGGGACAGGACCCATCACAGATACGCAGTATTTT	CASGGTGPITDTQYF
TRBD1	NA	TRBV11-2	TRBJ2-7	TGTGCCAGCAGCCCAGACCGGACAGGGGCCTACGAGCAGTACTTC	CASSPDRTGAYEQYF
NA	many	TRBV7-9	TRBJ2-2	TGTGCCAGCAGCCCCCGGGCGGGCACCGGGGAGCTGTTTTTT	CASSPRAGTGELFF
NA	many	TRBV28	TRBJ2-1	TGTGCCAGCAGTTTGTACGCCGTTAATGAGCAGTTCTTC	CASSLYAVNEQFF
NA	few	TRBV27	TRBJ2-3	TGTGCCAGCAGGAGGGGGGGGGGAAGCGATACGCAGTATTTT	CASRRGGGSDTQYF
TRBD2	few	TRBV29-1	TRBJ2-7	TGCAGCGTTGAAGGAGCGGGGTCAGACCCATCTACCTACGAGCAGTACTTC	CSVEGAGSDPSTYEQYF
NA	many	TRBV20-1	TRBJ2-7	TGCAGTGCTAGAGGCTTGAGCTCCTACGAGCAGTACTTC	CSARGLSSYEQYF
NA	few	TRBV15	TRBJ2-7	TGTGCCACCAGCAGAGATAAGGGCAGGTTCGTTGAGCAGTACTTC	CATSRDKGRFVEQYF
TRBD2	NA	TRBV3-1	TRBJ2-3	TGTGCCAGCAGCCAAACAGCTAGCGGGAGGACAGATACGCAGTATTTT	CASSQTASGRTDTQYF
NA	many	TRBV6-1	TRBJ1-1	TGTGCCAGCTGGCGGGGGACGCTCGGGGCTCCTATGAACACTGAAGCTTTCTTT	CASWRGTLGAPMNTEAFF
NA	many	TRBV28	TRBJ1-2	TGTGCCAGCGTGAATGACTACACCGGCGGCTACACCTTC	CASVNDYTGGYTF
NA	many	TRBV28	TRBJ2-2	TGTGCCAGCAGTTTGGTAACGATCCCCGGGGAGCTGTTTTTT	CASSLVTIPGELFF
NA	NA	TRBV2	TRBJ2-7	TGTGCCAGCAGTGTACGCTCGGGACCCAACTACGAGCAGTACTTC	CASSVRSGPNYEQYF
NA	NA	TRBV15	TRBJ2-1	TGTGCCACCAGCAGAGGCAGACCTTATGGGGGCGATGAGCAGTTCTTC	CATSRGRPYGGDEQFF
TRBD1	many	TRBV5-1	TRBJ1-1	TGCGCCAGCAGCCCCTCCGGGACAGTGAACACTGAAGCTTTCTTT	CASSPSGTVNTEAFF
NA	many	TRBV28	TRBJ2-5	TGTGCCAGCAGTTTATCAATAGCGGAAAGCCAAGAGACCCAGTACTTC	CASSLSIAESQETQYF
NA	many	TRBV27	TRBJ1-1	TGTGCCAGCATTGGCCAGCACATGAACACTGAAGCTTTCTTT	CASIGQHMNTEAFF
NA	NA	TRBV9	TRBJ2-2	TGTGCCAGGGAGGGGAGGAGCACCGGGGAGCTGTTTTTT	CAREGRSTGELFF
NA	NA	TRBV20-1	TRBJ1-5	TGCAGTGCTCATCAGAGCCTCCAGCCCCAGCATTTT	CSAHQSLQPQHF
NA	NA	TRBV27	TRBJ2-7	TGTGCCAGCATGGAAGCGGGCGGTACGCAGCAGTACTTC	CASMEAGGTQQYF
NA	many	TRBV14	TRBJ1-6	TGTGCCAGCAGCCAACCCAATTCACCCCTCCACTTT	CASSQPNSPLHF
NA	many	TRBV12-3/TRBV12-4	TRBJ2-2	TGTGCCACCAAAAGGGGGGAAGTGGACACCGGGGAGCTGTTTTTT	CATKRGEVDTGELFF
NA	many	TRBV3-1	TRBJ1-1	TGTGCCAGCAGCCAAGAACAGAACACTGAAGCTTTCTTT	CASSQEQNTEAFF
TRBD1	many	TRBV12-3/TRBV12-4	TRBJ1-2	TGTGCCAGCACCCAGGGGGTTGGCTATGGCTACACCTTC	CASTQGVGYGYTF
TRBD2	NA	TRBV28	TRBJ2-1	TGTGCCACATCCGGGACACCGAGCGGGAGAGAAGAGCAGTTCTTC	CATSGTPSGREEQFF
TRBD1	many	TRBV5-1	TRBJ1-4	TGCGCCAGCAGCACGGGACAGGGGAAAACTAATGAAAAACTGTTTTTT	CASSTGQGKTNEKLFF
NA	NA	TRBV15	TRBJ2-1	TGTGCCACCAGCAGAGATTGGAGGAAGCAGTTCTTC	CATSRDWRKQFF
NA	few	TRBV28	TRBJ2-3	TGTGCCAGCAACGAGAGGGGGGTCACAGATACGCAGTATTTT	CASNERGVTDTQYF
NA	many	TRBV2	TRBJ1-1	TGTGCCAGCAGCGCCGGGACCTACGAAACTGAAGCTTTCTTT	CASSAGTYETEAFF
NA	NA	TRBV24-1	TRBJ1-2	TGTGCCACCAGTGATACGGACACAGTCGGGAACTATGGCTACACCTTC	CATSDTDTVGNYGYTF
TRBD2	many	TRBV28	TRBJ2-7	TGTGCCAGCAGACTTAGCGGGAGGGCCTACGAGCAGTACTTC	CASRLSGRAYEQYF
NA	many	TRBV20-1	TRBJ2-2	TGCAGTGCATACGGACTAACCACCGGGGAGCTGTTTTTT	CSAYGLTTGELFF
NA	NA	TRBV6-2/TRBV6-3	TRBJ2-1	TGTGCCAGCAGTTACGACAACAATGATCAGTTCTTC	CASSYDNNDQFF
NA	few	TRBV29-1	TRBJ1-5	TGCAGCGTTTACCGACAGCTAGGCAATCAGCCCCAGCATTTT	CSVYRQLGNQPQHF
TRBD2	many	TRBV27	TRBJ2-7	TGTGCCAGCAGTCACGCTAGCGGTGGAGGCGAGCAGTACTTC	CASSHASGGGEQYF
NA	few	TRBV5-4	TRBJ1-1	TGTGCCAGCAGCTTGGCTGGGTCGGACACTGAAGCTTTCTTT	CASSLAGSDTEAFF
NA	many	TRBV2	TRBJ1-1	TGTGCCAGCAGTGTAGGAGGACAGTCGAACACTGAAGCTTTCTTT	CASSVGGQSNTEAFF
NA	many	TRBV7-9	TRBJ1-5	TGTGCCAGCAGCGCAGAGGGGAGGGATCAGCCCCAGCATTTT	CASSAEGRDQPQHF
NA	many	TRBV28	TRBJ1-1	TGTGCCAGCAGTCCCTATGTAGGGTCGATGAACACTGAAGCTTTCTTT	CASSPYVGSMNTEAFF
TRBD1	few	TRBV24-1	TRBJ2-3	TGTGCCACCAGCGGGACAGGGGGCAGAGCCGATACGCGGTATTTT	CATSGTGGRADTRYF
NA	NA	TRBV2	TRBJ2-7	TGTGCCAGCAGCAATCCTCAGGGGATCTACGAGCAGTACTTC	CASSNPQGIYEQYF